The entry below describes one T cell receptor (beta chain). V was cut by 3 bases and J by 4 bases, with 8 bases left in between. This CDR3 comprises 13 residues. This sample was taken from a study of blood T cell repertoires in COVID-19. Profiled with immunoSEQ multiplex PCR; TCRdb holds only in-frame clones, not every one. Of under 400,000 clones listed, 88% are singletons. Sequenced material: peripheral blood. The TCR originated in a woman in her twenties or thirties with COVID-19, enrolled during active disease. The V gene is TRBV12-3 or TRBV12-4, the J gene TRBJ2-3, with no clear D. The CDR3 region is CASSFLASDTQYF. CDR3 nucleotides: TGTGCCAGCAGTTTTTTGGCTTCAGATACGCAGTATTTT.